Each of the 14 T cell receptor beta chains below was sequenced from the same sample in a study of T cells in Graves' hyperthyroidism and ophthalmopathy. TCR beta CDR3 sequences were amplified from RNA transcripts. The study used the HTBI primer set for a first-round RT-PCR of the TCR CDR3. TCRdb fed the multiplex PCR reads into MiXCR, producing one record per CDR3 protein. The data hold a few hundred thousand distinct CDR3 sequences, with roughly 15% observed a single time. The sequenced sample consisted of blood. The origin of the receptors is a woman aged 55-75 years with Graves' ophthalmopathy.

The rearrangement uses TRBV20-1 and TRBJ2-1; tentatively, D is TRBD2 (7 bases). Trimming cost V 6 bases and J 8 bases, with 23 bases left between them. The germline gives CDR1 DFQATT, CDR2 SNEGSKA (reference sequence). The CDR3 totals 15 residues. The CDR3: CSATPRGAIRDEQFF. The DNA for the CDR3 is TGCAGTGCCACGCCCCGGGGGGCCATACGCGATGAGCAGTTCTTC.

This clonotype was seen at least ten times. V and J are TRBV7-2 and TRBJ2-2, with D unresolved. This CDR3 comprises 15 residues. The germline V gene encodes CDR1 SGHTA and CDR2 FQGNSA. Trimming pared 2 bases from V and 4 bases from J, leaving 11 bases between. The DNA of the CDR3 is TGTGCCAGCAGCTTAAGCCTAGGTATCACCGGGGAGCTGTTTTTT. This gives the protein CASSLSLGITGELFF.

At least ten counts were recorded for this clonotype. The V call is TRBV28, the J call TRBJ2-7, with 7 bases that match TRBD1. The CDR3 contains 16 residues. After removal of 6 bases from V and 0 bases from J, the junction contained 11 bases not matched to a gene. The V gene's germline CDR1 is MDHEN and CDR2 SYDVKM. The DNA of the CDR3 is TGTGCCAGCAGCCAGACAGGGAAAGCCTTCTCCTACGAGCAGTACTTC. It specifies CASSQTGKAFSYEQYF.

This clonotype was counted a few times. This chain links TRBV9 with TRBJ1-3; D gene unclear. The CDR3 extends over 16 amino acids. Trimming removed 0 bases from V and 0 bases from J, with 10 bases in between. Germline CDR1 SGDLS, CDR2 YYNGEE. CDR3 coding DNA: TGTGCCAGCAGCGTAGGAGACCAAACCTCTGGAAACACCATATATTTT. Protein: CASSVGDQTSGNTIYF.

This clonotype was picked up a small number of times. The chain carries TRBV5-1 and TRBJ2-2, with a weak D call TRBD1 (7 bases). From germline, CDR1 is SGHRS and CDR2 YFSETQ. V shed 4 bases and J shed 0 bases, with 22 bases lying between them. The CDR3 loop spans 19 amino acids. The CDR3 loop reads CASSRGTEFFPPNTGELFF. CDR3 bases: TGCGCCAGCAGCCGGGGGACAGAGTTTTTTCCCCCGAACACCGGGGAGCTGTTTTTT.

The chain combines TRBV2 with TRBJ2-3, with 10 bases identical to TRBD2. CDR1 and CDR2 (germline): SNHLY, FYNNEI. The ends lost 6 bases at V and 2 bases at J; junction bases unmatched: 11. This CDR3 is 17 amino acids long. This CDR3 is CASRINSAGGYTDTQYF. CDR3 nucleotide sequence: TGTGCCAGCAGGATCAATTCAGCGGGAGGGTACACAGATACGCAGTATTTT.

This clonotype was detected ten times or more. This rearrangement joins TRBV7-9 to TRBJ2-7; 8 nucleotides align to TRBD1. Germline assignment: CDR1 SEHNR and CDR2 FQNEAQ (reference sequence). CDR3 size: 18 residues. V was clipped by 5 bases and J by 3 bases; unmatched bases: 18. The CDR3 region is CASSIPRQGAVGGYEQYF. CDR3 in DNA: TGTGCCAGCAGCATCCCTAGGCAGGGGGCGGTCGGGGGCTACGAGCAGTACTTC. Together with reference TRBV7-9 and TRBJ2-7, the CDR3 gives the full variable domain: DTGVSQNPRHKITKRGQNVTFRCDPISEHNRLYWYRQTLGQGPEFLTYFQNEAQLEKSRLLSDRFSAERPKGSFSTLEIQRTEQGDSAMYLCASSIPRQGAVGGYEQYFGPGTRLTVT.

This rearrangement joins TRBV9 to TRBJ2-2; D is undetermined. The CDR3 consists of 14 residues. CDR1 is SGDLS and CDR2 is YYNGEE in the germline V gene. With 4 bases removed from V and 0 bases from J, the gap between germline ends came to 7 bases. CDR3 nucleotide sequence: TGTGCCAGCAGCTTTCGTACGAACACCGGGGAGCTGTTTTTT. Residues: CASSFRTNTGELFF.

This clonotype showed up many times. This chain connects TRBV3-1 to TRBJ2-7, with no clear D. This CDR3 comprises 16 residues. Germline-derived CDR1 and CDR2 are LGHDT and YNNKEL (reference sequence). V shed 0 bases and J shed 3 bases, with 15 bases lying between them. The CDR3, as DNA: TGTGCCAGCAGCCAAGAGGGCCTTGGAGCCCTCTACGAGCAGTACTTC. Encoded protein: CASSQEGLGALYEQYF.

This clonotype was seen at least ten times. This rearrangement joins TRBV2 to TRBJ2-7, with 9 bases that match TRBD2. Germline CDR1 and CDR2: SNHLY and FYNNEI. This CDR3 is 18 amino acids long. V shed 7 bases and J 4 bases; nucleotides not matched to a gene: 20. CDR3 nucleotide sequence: TGTGCCAGCACTCAGGGGACTAGCAGACTCTTTAAGCCGTACGAGCAGTACTTC. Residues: CASTQGTSRLFKPYEQYF. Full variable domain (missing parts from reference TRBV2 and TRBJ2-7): EPEVTQTPSHQVTQMGQEVILRCVPISNHLYFYWYRQILGQKVEFLVSFYNNEISEKSEIFDDQFSVERPDGSNFTLKIRSTKLEDSAMYFCASTQGTSRLFKPYEQYFGPGTRLTVT.

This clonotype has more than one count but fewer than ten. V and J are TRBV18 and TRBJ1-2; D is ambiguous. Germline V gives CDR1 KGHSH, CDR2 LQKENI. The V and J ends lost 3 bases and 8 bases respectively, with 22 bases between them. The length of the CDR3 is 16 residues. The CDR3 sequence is CASSPLPQGQVGGYTF. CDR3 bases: TGTGCCAGCTCACCTTTACCCCAAGGCCAAGTCGGAGGCTACACCTTC.

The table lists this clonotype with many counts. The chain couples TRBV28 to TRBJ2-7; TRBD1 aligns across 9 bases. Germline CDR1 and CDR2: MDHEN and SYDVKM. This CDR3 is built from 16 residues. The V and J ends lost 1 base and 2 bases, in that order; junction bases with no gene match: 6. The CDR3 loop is CASSLFRRDRAYEQYF. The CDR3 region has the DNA TGTGCCAGCAGTTTATTCCGCCGGGACAGGGCCTACGAGCAGTACTTC.

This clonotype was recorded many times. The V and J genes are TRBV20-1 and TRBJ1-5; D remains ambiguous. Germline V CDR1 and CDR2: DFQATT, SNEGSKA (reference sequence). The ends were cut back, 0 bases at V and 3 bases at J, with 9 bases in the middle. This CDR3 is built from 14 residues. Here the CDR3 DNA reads TGCAGTGCTAGAGATCTAACGGCCAATCAGCCCCAGCATTTT. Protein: CSARDLTANQPQHF.

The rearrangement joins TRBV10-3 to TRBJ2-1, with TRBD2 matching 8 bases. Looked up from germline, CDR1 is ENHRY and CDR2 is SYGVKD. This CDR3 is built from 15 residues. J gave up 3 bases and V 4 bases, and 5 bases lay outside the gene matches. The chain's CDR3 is CAISVPSGLYNEQFF. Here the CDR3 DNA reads TGTGCCATCAGTGTGCCTAGCGGGCTCTACAATGAGCAGTTCTTC.